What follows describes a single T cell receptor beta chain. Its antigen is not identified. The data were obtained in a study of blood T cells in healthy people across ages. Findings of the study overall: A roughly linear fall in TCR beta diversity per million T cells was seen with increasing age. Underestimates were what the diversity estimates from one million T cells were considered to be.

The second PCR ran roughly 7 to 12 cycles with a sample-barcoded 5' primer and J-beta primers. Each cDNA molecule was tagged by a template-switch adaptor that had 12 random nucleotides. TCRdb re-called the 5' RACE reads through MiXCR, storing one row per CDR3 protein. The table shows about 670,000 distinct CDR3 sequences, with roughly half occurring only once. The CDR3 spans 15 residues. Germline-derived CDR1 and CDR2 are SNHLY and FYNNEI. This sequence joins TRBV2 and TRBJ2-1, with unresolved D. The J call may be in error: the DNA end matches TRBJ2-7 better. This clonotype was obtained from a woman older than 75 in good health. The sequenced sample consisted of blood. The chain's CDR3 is CASSWAAGSYNEQYF. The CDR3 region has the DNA TGTGCCAGCAGTTGGGCGGCAGGCTCCTACAATGAGCAGTACTTC.